The 21 T cell receptor beta chains reported below all come from one sample, sequenced in a study of T cells in Graves' hyperthyroidism and ophthalmopathy. Using RNA transcripts as the source, TCR beta CDR3 regions were amplified. Using the HTBI primer set, a first-round RT-PCR was run on the TCR CDR3. MiXCR was run by TCRdb on the multiplex PCR reads, yielding one entry per CDR3 protein. The repertoire consists of about 380,000 distinct CDR3 sequences, with approximately 17% occurring once and the leading ten covering 35% to 45%. The sample was blood. The origin of the receptors is a man aged 18 to 29 with Graves' ophthalmopathy.

This clonotype was observed at least ten times. The genes are TRBV7-2 and TRBJ2-5, with 10 bases lining up with TRBD2. Per germline, CDR1 SGHTA and CDR2 FQGNSA. V gave up 5 bases and J gave up 4 bases; unmatched junction bases: 19. The CDR3 is made up of 19 amino acids. The CDR3 DNA reads TGTGCCAGCAGCCCGGTCGCCAAGCGGGGGGGCCTGGGCTCAGAGACCCAGTACTTC. Translation gives CASSPVAKRGGLGSETQYF.

The sample holds a few counts of this clonotype. The DNA for the CDR3 is TGCGCCAGCAGCCAAGAATCCTCCGCGGGTGAAAAACTGTTTTTT. The encoded protein is CASSQESSAGEKLFF. The genes are TRBV4-1 and TRBJ1-4; no clear D gene. Trimming removed 0 bases from V and 7 bases from J, with 12 bases in between. The CDR3 has 15 residues. Germline-derived CDR1 and CDR2 are MGHRA and YSYEKL.

V gene TRBV19 combines with J gene TRBJ2-1; D is uncertain. Germline V gives CDR1 LNHDA, CDR2 SQIVND (reference sequence). CDR3 length: 16 residues. V was shortened by 0 bases and J by 4 bases, with 13 bases between the two germline ends. As DNA, the CDR3 is TGTGCCAGTAGTATAGATTCGGCAGCCACATACAATGAGCAGTTCTTC. Its protein product is CASSIDSAATYNEQFF. The whole variable domain, filled in from reference TRBV19 and TRBJ2-1, reads DGGITQSPKYLFRKEGQNVTLSCEQNLNHDAMYWYRQDPGQGLRLIYYSQIVNDFQKGDIAEGYSVSREKKESFPLTVTSAQKNPTAFYLCASSIDSAATYNEQFFGPGTRLTVL.

The chain is built from TRBV28 and TRBJ2-3; weak D call: TRBD2 (6 bases). The ends were cut back, 5 bases at V and 4 bases at J, with 19 bases in the middle. CDR1 and CDR2 (germline): MDHEN, SYDVKM. The CDR3 has 16 residues. The CDR3 DNA reads TGTGCCAGCAGTCCCATAGCGGTCCCACTGGCAGATACGCAGTATTTT. Translating it yields CASSPIAVPLADTQYF.

This clonotype was found many times. V and J are TRBV5-1 and TRBJ2-7, with a possible D match to TRBD2 (6 bases). Trimming shortened V by 2 bases and J by 1 base, and 13 bases separated the two germline ends. The CDR3 loop spans 15 amino acids. Germline-derived CDR1 and CDR2 are SGHRS and YFSETQ. The CDR3 protein is CASSFQDGGSYEQYF. CDR3 DNA: TGCGCCAGCAGCTTTCAAGACGGGGGATCCTACGAGCAGTACTTC.

This clonotype has a handful of counts. The chain uses TRBV7-6 and TRBJ1-2; no firm D call. The CDR3 is made up of 13 amino acids. The V end lost 4 bases, the J end lost 3 bases, and 9 bases lay between the germline ends. Germline CDR1 is SGHVS and CDR2 is FNYEAQ. The CDR3 nucleotides read TGTGCCAGCAGCTCGACGGAGTACTATGGCTACACCTTC. Translating it yields CASSSTEYYGYTF.

The sample holds many counts of this clonotype. The rearrangement joins TRBV9 to TRBJ2-5; 9 bases match TRBD2. CDR1 is SGDLS, CDR2 YYNGEE, per germline. The CDR3 length is 15 residues. V was pared by 6 bases and J by 4 bases, with 10 bases of the junction left unmatched. The DNA for the CDR3 is TGTGCCAGCACCCCAGCCGCGGGGGGGCGAGAGACCCAGTACTTC. This encodes CASTPAAGGRETQYF.

There are many counts of this clonotype. The chain joins TRBV6-1 to TRBJ2-7, with 8 bases lining up with TRBD2. Germline values: CDR1 MNHNS, CDR2 SASEGT. J was trimmed by 1 base and V by 4 bases; bases with no gene match: 3. The CDR3 runs 14 residues. The chain's CDR3 is CASSGAGGSYEQYF. The CDR3 DNA reads TGTGCCAGCAGTGGGGCGGGGGGATCCTACGAGCAGTACTTC.

This clonotype was counted only a few times. The chain joins TRBV5-6 to TRBJ2-7; 7 bases agree with TRBD1. V trimming: 3 bases; J trimming: 3 bases; junction bases outside the gene matches: 6. This CDR3 contains 14 residues. Germline assignment: CDR1 SGHDT and CDR2 YYEEEE. The CDR3 spells CASSYDRENYEQYF. CDR3 coding DNA: TGTGCCAGCAGCTACGACAGGGAAAACTACGAGCAGTACTTC. The complete variable domain, with remaining parts taken from reference TRBV5-6 and TRBJ2-7, reads DAGVTQSPTHLIKTRGQQVTLRCSPKSGHDTVSWYQQALGQGPQFIFQYYEEEERQRGNFPDRFSGHQFPNYSSELNVNALLLGDSALYLCASSYDRENYEQYFGPGTRLTVT.

This clonotype appeared many times. V and J are TRBV3-1 and TRBJ1-6, with D possibly TRBD1 on 5 matching bases. Per germline, CDR1 LGHDT and CDR2 YNNKEL (reference sequence). The CDR3 loop spans 14 amino acids. Trimming cost V 1 base and J 7 bases, with 8 bases left between them. The CDR3: CASSQVGGNSPLHF. CDR3 nucleotide sequence: TGTGCCAGCAGCCAAGTCGGGGGAAATTCACCCCTCCACTTT.

This clonotype has ten or more counts. This chain joins TRBV2 and TRBJ1-5; D gene ambiguous. V was cut by 2 bases and J by 7 bases, with 12 bases left in between. Germline V gene sequence: CDR1 SNHLY, CDR2 FYNNEI. This CDR3 spans 14 amino acids. CDR3 sequence reads: CASSERTREQPQHF. The CDR3 DNA is TGTGCCAGCAGTGAAAGGACCCGGGAGCAGCCCCAGCATTTT.

This clonotype was recorded many times. J is TRBJ2-5 and V is TRBV12-3 or TRBV12-4; 7 nucleotides line up with TRBD1. CDR3 length equals 15 residues. Trimming cost V 4 bases and J 4 bases; bases outside gene matches: 9. The CDR3 here is CASSSLQGLGETQYF. The DNA for the CDR3 is TGTGCCAGCAGTTCCTTACAGGGGTTGGGAGAGACCCAGTACTTC.

The chain uses TRBV19 and TRBJ1-5; D ambiguous. Trimming removed 3 bases from V and 2 bases from J, with 8 bases in between. The CDR3 sequence is 14 residues long. From germline, CDR1 is LNHDA and CDR2 SQIVND (reference sequence). This CDR3 is CASSMEGGNQPQHF. The CDR3 coding sequence is TGTGCCAGTAGTATGGAGGGAGGCAATCAGCCCCAGCATTTT.

As concerns this clonotype: It may be a read error: a sequence one base away is much more abundant. This sequence joins TRBV6-2 or TRBV6-3 and TRBJ1-5, with TRBD1 matching 10 bases. Germline CDR1 and CDR2: MNHEY and SVGEGT. This CDR3 has 20 residues. V shed 5 bases, J shed 0 bases, and the junction held 16 bases outside the gene matches. In DNA, the CDR3 is TGTGCCAGCAGTGACTTGCCCGAGACAGGGGGCGCTCATAGCAATCAGCCCCAGCATTTT. As protein: CASSDLPETGGAHSNQPQHF.

This clonotype was picked up many times. This chain links TRBV6-4 with TRBJ2-3; D is possibly TRBD2 (6 bases). Germline loops: CDR1 MRHNA, CDR2 SNTAGT. Trimming removed 6 bases at V and 3 bases at J, with 16 bases between. This CDR3 has 15 amino acids. The CDR3 bases are TGTGCCAGCAGCGCGGGACCCGACGGGACAGATACGCAGTATTTT. Amino acids: CASSAGPDGTDTQYF.

This clonotype was recorded at least ten times. The chain has TRBV2 and TRBJ1-1; D is undetermined. The germline CDR1 and CDR2 sequences are SNHLY and FYNNEI. The length of the CDR3 is 11 residues. The V end lost 8 bases, the J end lost 4 bases, and 8 bases lay between the germline ends. The CDR3 region has the DNA TGTGCCAGCTGGACGGGCACTGAAGCTTTCTTT. Translation: CASWTGTEAFF.

As regards this clonotype: A much more abundant neighbour one base away suggests this may be a read error. The chain has TRBV9 and TRBJ2-7, with 8 nucleotides matching TRBD1. In germline, CDR1 is SGDLS, CDR2 YYNGEE. The CDR3 sequence is 14 residues long. This CDR3 reads CASSAPGGSDERYF. The CDR3 nucleotides read TGTGCCAGCAGCGCCCCAGGGGGCTCCGACGAGCGGTACTTC.

This clonotype was observed at least ten times. The V call is TRBV11-2, the J call TRBJ2-1; D call uncertain. The length of the CDR3 is 14 residues. Deletions cut 1 base from V and 7 bases from J, with 11 bases between. Per germline, CDR1 SGHAT and CDR2 FQNNGV. CDR3 nucleotides: TGTGCCAGCAGCTTAGGATCTACGGGTAATGAGCAGTTCTTC. Translated: CASSLGSTGNEQFF.

This clonotype was observed a few times. The chain joins TRBV15 to TRBJ1-2; 7 positions match TRBD1. In germline, CDR1 is LNHNV, CDR2 YYDKDF (reference sequence). J was trimmed by 5 bases and V by 1 base; bases with no gene match: 4. The CDR3 runs to 14 residues. CDR3 bases: TGTGCCACCAGCAGAGTACTACAGGGGTATGGCTACACCTTC. Its translation is CATSRVLQGYGYTF.

Many counts were recorded for this clonotype. The V gene is TRBV3-1, the J gene TRBJ1-5; D gene ambiguous. Trimming took off 1 base at V and 5 bases at J, with 6 bases between the two ends. The CDR3 length is 13 residues. The germline V gene has CDR1 LGHDT and CDR2 YNNKEL (reference sequence). The CDR3 is CASSQGTHQPQHF. As DNA, the CDR3 is TGTGCCAGCAGCCAAGGAACGCATCAGCCCCAGCATTTT.

This clonotype was counted only a few times. The V call is TRBV10-3, the J call TRBJ1-2, with TRBD1 identical over 7 bases. The germline V gene encodes CDR1 ENHRY and CDR2 SYGVKD. The CDR3 is made up of 14 amino acids. The ends lost 6 bases at V and 2 bases at J; junction bases unmatched: 6. The CDR3 DNA follows: TGTGCCATCAGGCCCGGGACAGAGAACTATGGCTACACCTTC. It specifies CAIRPGTENYGYTF.